The 12 T cell receptor beta chains given below trace back to one sample, sequenced in a study of blood T cells in healthy people across ages (dated by TCRdb to between 2014 and 2017). Library generation was performed with 5' RACE. These reads were obtained on an Illumina HiSeq 2500. A second about 6 to 11 cycle PCR used a sample-barcoded 5' primer and a J-beta primer mix. The public reads were reprocessed in TCRdb via fastp at Q25 and MiXCR, keeping in-frame beta chains. Each entry merges the rows of one CDR3 protein and shows their most common DNA and genes. This sample is represented by about 970,000 distinct CDR3 sequences; about 53% of them were singletons. The biggest ten clones account for 20% to 25% of the sample. The sample comprised blood. These receptors came from a woman aged 60-70 years in good health.

The chain links TRBV5-5 to TRBJ1-2, with D possibly TRBD1 on 6 matching bases. In germline, CDR1 is SGHKS, CDR2 YYEKEE (reference sequence). The CDR3 consists of 16 residues. V was shortened by 4 bases and J by 6 bases, with 22 bases between the two germline ends. Here the CDR3 reads CASSPRVWGGSDGYTF. The DNA of the CDR3 is TGTGCCAGCAGCCCCCGGGTTTGGGGGGGCAGTGATGGCTACACCTTC.

This clonotype was seen only a few times. This chain uses TRBV29-1 with TRBJ2-6; TRBD2 agrees at 10 bases. Germline CDR1 and CDR2: SQVTM and ANQGSEA. Trimming removed 6 bases from V and 0 bases from J; junction bases left unmatched: 2. This CDR3 contains 15 residues. The CDR3 DNA is TGCAGCGTAGCGGGAGGGAGCTCTGGGGCCAACGTCCTGACTTTC. This sequence encodes CSVAGGSSGANVLTF.

This clonotype was seen just once. V gene TRBV10-3 combines with J gene TRBJ2-1; perhaps TRBD2 as D (6 bases). This CDR3 contains 17 residues. Germline CDR1 and CDR2: ENHRY and SYGVKD. The V and J ends lost 0 bases and 3 bases respectively, with 15 bases between them. CDR3 in amino acids: CAISESKGGIGYNEQFF. CDR3 sequence (DNA): TGTGCCATCAGTGAGTCGAAGGGCGGGATCGGCTACAATGAGCAGTTCTTC.

This clonotype was recorded once. This chain joins TRBV5-1 and TRBJ2-7, with 7 bases lining up with TRBD2. V lost 4 bases, J lost 3 bases, and 10 bases stayed unmatched. This CDR3 has 15 residues. Per germline, CDR1 SGHRS and CDR2 YFSETQ. The CDR3 DNA reads as TGCGCCAGCAGCATTGCTAGCGGTCCCCGCTACGAGCAGTACTTC. Encoded protein: CASSIASGPRYEQYF.

This clonotype was found many times. The rearrangement joins TRBV12-3 or TRBV12-4 to TRBJ2-7; maybe TRBD2 (5 bases). The CDR3 has 16 amino acids. With 4 bases removed from V and 0 bases from J, the gap between germline ends came to 16 bases. The DNA for the CDR3 is TGTGCCAGCAGTTCTTTAGCTCCGGGGAGCTCCTACGAGCAGTACTTC. The encoded protein is CASSSLAPGSSYEQYF.

The J gene is TRBJ2-4, the V gene TRBV6-6, with a possible D match to TRBD2 (6 bases). The closer fit of TRBJ2-7 to the DNA end suggests the J call may be wrong. This CDR3 has 14 residues. Per germline, CDR1 MNHNY and CDR2 SVGAGI (reference sequence). The CDR3 protein is CASRERDIGYEQYF. CDR3 nucleotides: TGTGCCAGCCGGGAGAGAGACATAGGCTACGAGCAGTACTTC.

This clonotype was seen more than once but under ten times. The chain combines TRBV6-6 with TRBJ2-7, with 11 nucleotides matching TRBD2. V gave up 6 bases and J gave up 2 bases; unmatched junction bases: 6. Germline V gene lookup returns CDR1 MNHNY and CDR2 SVGAGI (reference sequence). There are 15 residues in the CDR3. This CDR3 is CASRTGTSGAYEQYF. The CDR3 nucleotides read TGTGCCAGCAGAACCGGGACTAGCGGTGCCTACGAGCAGTACTTC.

V gene TRBV20-1 combines with J gene TRBJ2-7, with TRBD2 matching over 11 bases. The length of the CDR3 is 14 residues. V dropped 4 bases and J dropped 2; count of bases not matched to a gene: 4. Germline CDR1 DFQATT, CDR2 SNEGSKA (reference sequence). Here the CDR3 reads CSATLAGVPYEQYF. CDR3 DNA sequence: TGCAGTGCTACACTAGCGGGAGTACCCTACGAGCAGTACTTC.

This clonotype appeared a single time. V and J are TRBV20-1 and TRBJ1-5; the match to TRBD1 covers 9 bases. In germline, CDR1 is DFQATT, CDR2 SNEGSKA (reference sequence). V lost 5 bases and J lost 1; bases outside the gene matches: 12. There are 17 residues in the CDR3. CDR3: CSAHRDRENKSNQPQHF. The CDR3 DNA reads as TGCAGTGCTCATCGGGACAGGGAAAATAAGAGCAATCAGCCCCAGCATTTT.

The sample holds a few counts of this clonotype. The chain is built from TRBV18 and TRBJ2-7, with no clear D. This CDR3 has 13 residues. CDR1 is KGHSH, CDR2 LQKENI, per germline. The ends were cut back, 3 bases at V and 5 bases at J, with 11 bases in the middle. In nucleotides, the CDR3 is TGTGCCAGCTCACCCGGTTTAGGCGACGAGCAGTACTTC. Residues: CASSPGLGDEQYF.

This rearrangement joins TRBV18 to TRBJ2-7; 9 positions match TRBD1. Germline values: CDR1 KGHSH, CDR2 LQKENI. The CDR3 totals 15 residues. Trimming cost V 2 bases and J 2 bases; bases outside gene matches: 4. CDR3 in amino acids: CASSPTQGATYEQYF. CDR3 coding DNA: TGTGCCAGCTCACCAACACAGGGGGCAACCTACGAGCAGTACTTC.

This chain joins TRBV7-9 and TRBJ2-7; 10 bases match TRBD2. This CDR3 comprises 14 residues. After removal of 5 bases from V and 0 bases from J, the junction contained 1 base not matched to a gene. Germline V gene lookup returns CDR1 SEHNR and CDR2 FQNEAQ (reference sequence). Here the CDR3 DNA reads TGTGCCAGCAGCACTAGCGGGAACTCCTACGAGCAGTACTTC. Amino acid sequence: CASSTSGNSYEQYF.